In its sample, the clone carrying this T cell receptor beta chain was seen once. Its matching antigen is unknown. This record comes from a study of brain T cells in children with intractable seizures. Study observations and caveats: HCMV serostatus was not known, and viral specificity came from CDR3 similarity only. Clones missing pre-surgery may reflect undersampling of that blood sample.

The CDR3 is 14 amino acids. V was trimmed by 5 bases and J by 0 bases, leaving 8 bases between them. CDR1 and CDR2 (germline): SGHTA, FQGTGA. Time point given: blood from clinic visit 5 months post-surgery; TSC patient then seizure free. Only in-frame clones appear in the TCRdb table, and some are missing; sequencing was by immunoSEQ multiplex PCR. Among 340,000 or so clones listed, roughly 93% were seen once. The sequence was obtained from a boy in the first two years of life with tuberous sclerosis and intractable seizures. The material was peripheral blood, obtained about 5 months after surgery. This rearrangement joins TRBV7-3 to TRBJ2-1, with D unclear. CDR3: CASSPDHSYNEQFF. The DNA of the CDR3 is TGTGCCAGCAGCCCTGACCACTCCTACAATGAGCAGTTCTTC. The whole variable domain, remainder taken from reference TRBV7-3 and TRBJ2-1, is GAGVSQTPSNKVTEKGKYVELRCDPISGHTALYWYRQSLGQGPEFLIYFQGTGAADDSGLPNDRFFAVRPEGSVSTLKIQRTERGDSAVYLCASSPDHSYNEQFFGPGTRLTVL.